The T cell receptor (beta chain) described here comes from a study of blood T cell repertoires in COVID-19. Sequenced by immunoSEQ multiplex PCR; TCRdb stores in-frame clones only, minus some. The repertoire holds 300,000 to 450,000 clones, 80% to 90% seen once, with about 1% in the top ten. In this sample, this clone turned up once. Trimming cost V 3 bases and J 6 bases; bases outside gene matches: 7. The CDR3 covers 16 residues. Germline values: CDR1 KGHDR, CDR2 SFDVKD. Source material: PBMCs or T cells enriched from blood (not recorded which). J is TRBJ2-1 and V is TRBV24-1; TRBD2 aligns across 10 bases. The receptor was derived from a man between 18 and 35 years old who had recovered from COVID-19. The CDR3 region is CATSDRAGGPGNEQFF. In DNA, the CDR3 is TGTGCCACCAGTGATCGAGCGGGGGGGCCCGGCAATGAGCAGTTCTTC.